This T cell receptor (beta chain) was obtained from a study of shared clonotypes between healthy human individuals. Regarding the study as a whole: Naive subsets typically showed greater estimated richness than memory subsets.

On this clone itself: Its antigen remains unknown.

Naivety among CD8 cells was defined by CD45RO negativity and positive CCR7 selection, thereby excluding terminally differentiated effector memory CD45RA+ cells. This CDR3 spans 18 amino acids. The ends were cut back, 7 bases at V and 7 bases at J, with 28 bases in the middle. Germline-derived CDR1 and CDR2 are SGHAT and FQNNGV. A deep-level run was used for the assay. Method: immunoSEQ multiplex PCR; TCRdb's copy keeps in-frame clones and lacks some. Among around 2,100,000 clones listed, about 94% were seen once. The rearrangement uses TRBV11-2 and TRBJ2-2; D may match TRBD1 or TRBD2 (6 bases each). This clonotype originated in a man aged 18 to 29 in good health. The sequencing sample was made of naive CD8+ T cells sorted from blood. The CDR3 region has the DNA TGTGCCAGCACCAACCAACTCGGAAAGCCTGGAGGGGGCGGGGAGCTGTTTTTT. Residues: CASTNQLGKPGGGGELFF.